A selection of T cell receptor beta chains follows, all from one sample in a study of T cell repertoires in cytomegalovirus infection. MiXCR, run by TCRdb on the reads, gives a single entry per CDR3 protein. In the table there are hundreds of thousands of distinct CDR3 sequences, 30% to 35% of which are singletons. These receptors have no known antigen. The sample consisted of cultured PBMCs, taken from culture after CMV antigen stimulation. The receptors stem from a human donor in good health (CMV status not recorded). Some clones in this sample may be carry-over from other donors' samples. Both conserved end residues are part of each CDR3. Fields, in order: D gene, J gene, V gene, clone size, CDR3 DNA, CDR3 protein. D genes are given only for firm matches. The listing skips clone size in some rows; elsewhere it reads once, few, many or a size class.

TRBD2,TRBJ2-3,TRBV10-3,few,TGTGCCATCAGTGATAGCGGGATCACAGATACGCAGTATTTT,CAISDSGITDTQYF
NA,TRBJ1-5,TRBV12-3/TRBV12-4,NA,TGTGCCAGCCAACGGTCTAATCAGCCCCAGCATTTT,CASQRSNQPQHF
NA,TRBJ1-1,TRBV14,once,TGTGCCAGCAGCCAAGTGACGGGGTGGGACACTGAAGCTTTCTTT,CASSQVTGWDTEAFF
NA,TRBJ2-2,TRBV12-3/TRBV12-4,NA,TGTGCCAGCAGCTGGACTTTGCGATACACCGGGGAGCTGTTTTTT,CASSWTLRYTGELFF
NA,TRBJ2-7,TRBV7-2,many,TGTGCCAGCAGCTTAGATTCGGGCCCCTACGAGCAGTACTTC,CASSLDSGPYEQYF
NA,TRBJ1-1,TRBV27,NA,TGTGCCAGCAGCCGGATCGGGGGCAACACTGAAGCTTTCTTT,CASSRIGGNTEAFF
TRBD2,TRBJ2-1,TRBV7-9,NA,TGTGCCAGCAGCTTTGGGACTAGCGGGAGGGCGGGGGAGCAGTTCTTC,CASSFGTSGRAGEQFF
NA,TRBJ2-1,TRBV7-8,few,TGTGCCGTACGGTTGGGCTATGAGCAGTTCTTC,CAVRLGYEQFF
TRBD2,TRBJ2-3,TRBV7-2,many,TGTGCCAGCAGCTTATACCTAGCGGCCACAGATACGCAGTATTTT,CASSLYLAATDTQYF
NA,TRBJ1-1,TRBV30,NA,TGTGCCTGGAGTATTACAGGCAACACTGAAGCTTTCTTT,CAWSITGNTEAFF
NA,TRBJ1-1,TRBV2,NA,TGTGCCAGCAGTGAAGCGAAAATGAACACTGAAGCTTTCTTT,CASSEAKMNTEAFF
NA,TRBJ2-1,TRBV4-3,NA,TGCGCCAGCAGCCAAGGGGTGAGCGTGAGAGAGCAGTTCTTC,CASSQGVSVREQFF
TRBD1,TRBJ2-4,TRBV24-1,few,TGTGCCACCAGTGACCCAGCGGACAGGGAAGGCAAAAACATTCAGTACTTC,CATSDPADREGKNIQYF
NA,TRBJ2-5,TRBV29-1,NA,TGCAGCGTTGCAGGGTCAGGGACCCAGTACTTC,CSVAGSGTQYF
TRBD2,TRBJ2-2,TRBV6-1,many,TGTGCCAGCAGTCCACCGGGACTAGTAACTGGGGAGCTGTTTTTT,CASSPPGLVTGELFF
TRBD1,TRBJ2-4,TRBV24-1,NA,TGTGCCACCAGTGCAACCACAGGGGCGGGAAACATTCAGTACTTC,CATSATTGAGNIQYF
NA,TRBJ1-5,TRBV20-1,NA,TGCAGTGCTAGAGGTCCCCGGGACGGGGATCAGCCCCAGCATTTT,CSARGPRDGDQPQHF
NA,TRBJ2-3,TRBV7-6,NA,TGTGCCAGCACCGTCAGGGAGTACGCAGATACGCAGTATTTT,CASTVREYADTQYF
NA,TRBJ1-1,TRBV7-2,few,TGTGCCAGCAGCTTAACTCCGTACACTGAAGCTTTCTTT,CASSLTPYTEAFF
TRBD2,TRBJ2-5,TRBV7-2,many,TGTGCCAGCAGCTTAAGGGCGGGAGGGCCCTCCCGGGAGACCCAGTACTTC,CASSLRAGGPSRETQYF
NA,TRBJ2-5,TRBV10-3,few,TGTGCCATCAGTGAGAATAGGCAGAGAGAGACCCAGTACTTC,CAISENRQRETQYF
NA,TRBJ1-5,TRBV7-2,few,TGTGCCAGCAGCCTGACAGGTATTAGCAATCAGCCCCAGCATTTT,CASSLTGISNQPQHF
NA,TRBJ1-1,TRBV14,NA,TGTGCCAGCAGCCAACAGGGATTTGGTGAAGCTTTCTTT,CASSQQGFGEAFF
TRBD2,TRBJ2-3,TRBV6-6,few,TGTGCCAGCAGTTACACGGGGGGGGCAGGGATCGATACGCAGTATTTT,CASSYTGGAGIDTQYF
TRBD2,TRBJ2-1,TRBV7-2,NA,TGTGCCAGCAGCTTATGGCAGTCGGGGGGCAATGAGCAGTTCTTC,CASSLWQSGGNEQFF
NA,TRBJ2-5,TRBV6-6,NA,TGTGCCAGCAGTTACTTCAGGGGCGCAGGGGAGACCCAGTACTTC,CASSYFRGAGETQYF
TRBD1,TRBJ2-2,TRBV12-3/TRBV12-4,few,TGTGCCAGCAGTTTGAGGGACAGGGACACCGGGGAGCTGTTTTTT,CASSLRDRDTGELFF
NA,TRBJ1-1,TRBV4-1,NA,TGCGCCAGCAGCCAAGAGTCGGGGGTCACTGAAGCTTTCTTT,CASSQESGVTEAFF
NA,TRBJ2-2,TRBV11-3,NA,TGTGCCAGCAGCTTAGATATTATCGGCGGGGAGCTGTTTTTT,CASSLDIIGGELFF
TRBD1,TRBJ2-1,TRBV6-2/TRBV6-3,few,TGTGCCAGCCGAACCGGACAGGGGTTCTCGTACTCCTACAATGAGCAGTTCTTC,CASRTGQGFSYSYNEQFF
NA,TRBJ1-2,TRBV19,NA,TGTGCCAGTAGTATAGCAGGTTATGAAGGCTACACCTTC,CASSIAGYEGYTF
TRBD1,TRBJ1-5,TRBV19,few,TGTGCCACCGAGGACAGGGCGGGTCAGCCCCAGCATTTT,CATEDRAGQPQHF
TRBD1,TRBJ1-1,TRBV29-1,NA,TGCAGCGTACGGACAGGGGGAACGAACACTGAAGCTTTCTTT,CSVRTGGTNTEAFF
TRBD1,TRBJ1-1,TRBV25-1,few,TGTGCCAGCAGTGCCCGGGACAGGGCCGTAAGTGAAGCTTTCTTT,CASSARDRAVSEAFF
TRBD1,TRBJ1-1,TRBV7-2,NA,TGTGCCAGCAGAAAGGACAGGGCTCTTGAAGCTTTCTTT,CASRKDRALEAFF
NA,TRBJ2-7,TRBV5-1,NA,TGCGCCAGCAGCTTGGACGGAACCTCCTACGAGCAGTACTTC,CASSLDGTSYEQYF
NA,TRBJ2-1,TRBV7-2,NA,TGTGCCAGCAGCATTTTTGATGAGCAGTTCTTC,CASSIFDEQFF
TRBD1,TRBJ1-1,TRBV19,few,TGTGCCAGTAGTTCGCCTGGGATGCTGACAGGGGTTTCTGAAGCTTTCTTT,CASSSPGMLTGVSEAFF
TRBD1,TRBJ1-6,TRBV9,once,TGTGCCAGCAGCGTAGTACCGGGACAAGCTCAGGGGGCGGGTCGGTCACCCCTCCACTTT,CASSVVPGQAQGAGRSPLHF
NA,TRBJ2-5,TRBV7-8,few,TGTGCCAGCAGCTTAGGTGTGATCTACCAAGAGACCCAGTACTTC,CASSLGVIYQETQYF
TRBD2,TRBJ2-3,TRBV4-2,NA,TGTGCCAGCAGCCAAGGACTAGCGGGAGAGGTAGATACGCAGTATTTT,CASSQGLAGEVDTQYF
TRBD1,TRBJ1-4,TRBV19,few,TGTGCCAGTAGTACGACAGGGGAGGCTGCAACTAATGAAAAACTGTTTTTT,CASSTTGEAATNEKLFF